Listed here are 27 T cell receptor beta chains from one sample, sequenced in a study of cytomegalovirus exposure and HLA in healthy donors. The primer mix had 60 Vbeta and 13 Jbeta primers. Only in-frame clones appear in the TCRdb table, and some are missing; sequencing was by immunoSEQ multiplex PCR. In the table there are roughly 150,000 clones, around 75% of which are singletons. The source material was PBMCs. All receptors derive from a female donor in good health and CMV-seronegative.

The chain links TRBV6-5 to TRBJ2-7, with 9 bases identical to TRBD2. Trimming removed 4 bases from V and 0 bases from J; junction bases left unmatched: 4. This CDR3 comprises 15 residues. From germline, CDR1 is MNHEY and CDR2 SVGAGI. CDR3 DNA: TGTGCCAGCAGTTCGACTAGCGGAAGCTCCTACGAGCAGTACTTC. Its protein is CASSSTSGSSYEQYF.

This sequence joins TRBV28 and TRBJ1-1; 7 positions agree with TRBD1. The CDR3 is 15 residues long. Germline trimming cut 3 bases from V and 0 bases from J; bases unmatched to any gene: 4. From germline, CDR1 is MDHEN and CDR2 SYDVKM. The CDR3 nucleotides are TGTGCCAGCAGTTTTTACAGGGGTCTGAACACTGAAGCTTTCTTT. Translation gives CASSFYRGLNTEAFF.

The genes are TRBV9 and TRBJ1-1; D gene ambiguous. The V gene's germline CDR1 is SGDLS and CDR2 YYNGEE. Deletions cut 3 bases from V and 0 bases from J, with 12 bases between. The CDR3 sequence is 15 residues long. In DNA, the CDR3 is TGTGCCAGCAGCGCCGATTTTAGAATGAACACTGAAGCTTTCTTT. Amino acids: CASSADFRMNTEAFF.

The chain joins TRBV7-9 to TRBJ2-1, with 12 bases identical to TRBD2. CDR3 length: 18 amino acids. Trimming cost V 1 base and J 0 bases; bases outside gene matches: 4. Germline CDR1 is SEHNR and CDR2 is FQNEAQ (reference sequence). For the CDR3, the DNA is TGTGCCAGCAGCTTAGAGGCTAGCGGGAGGGCCTCCTACAATGAGCAGTTCTTC. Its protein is CASSLEASGRASYNEQFF. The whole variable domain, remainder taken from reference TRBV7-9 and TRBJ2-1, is DTGVSQNPRHKITKRGQNVTFRCDPISEHNRLYWYRQTLGQGPEFLTYFQNEAQLEKSRLLSDRFSAERPKGSFSTLEIQRTEQGDSAMYLCASSLEASGRASYNEQFFGPGTRLTVL.

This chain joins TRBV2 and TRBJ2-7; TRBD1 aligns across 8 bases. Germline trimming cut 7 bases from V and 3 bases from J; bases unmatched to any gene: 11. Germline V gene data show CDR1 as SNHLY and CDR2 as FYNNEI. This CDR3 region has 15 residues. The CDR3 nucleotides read TGTGCCAGCAACGCCAGACAGGGGCCTCTCTACGAGCAGTACTTC. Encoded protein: CASNARQGPLYEQYF.

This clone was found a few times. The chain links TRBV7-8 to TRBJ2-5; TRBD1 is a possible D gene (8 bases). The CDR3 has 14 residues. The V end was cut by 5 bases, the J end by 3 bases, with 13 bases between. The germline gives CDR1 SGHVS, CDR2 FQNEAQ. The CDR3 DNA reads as TGTGCCAGCAGCGAGCGGGACAGGAAAGAGACCCAGTACTTC. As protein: CASSERDRKETQYF.

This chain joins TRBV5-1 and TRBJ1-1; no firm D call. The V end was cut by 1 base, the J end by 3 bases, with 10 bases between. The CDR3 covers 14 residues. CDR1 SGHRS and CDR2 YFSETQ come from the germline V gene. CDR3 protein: CASSLYPRDTEAFF. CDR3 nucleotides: TGCGCCAGCAGCTTGTACCCGAGGGACACTGAAGCTTTCTTT.

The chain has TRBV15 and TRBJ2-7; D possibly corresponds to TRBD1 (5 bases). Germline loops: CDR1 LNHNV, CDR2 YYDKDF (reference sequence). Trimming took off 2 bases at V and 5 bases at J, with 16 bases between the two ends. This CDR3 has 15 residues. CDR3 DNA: TGTGCCACCAGCAGAAATAATTTTCTAGGGGACGAGCAGTACTTC. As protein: CATSRNNFLGDEQYF.

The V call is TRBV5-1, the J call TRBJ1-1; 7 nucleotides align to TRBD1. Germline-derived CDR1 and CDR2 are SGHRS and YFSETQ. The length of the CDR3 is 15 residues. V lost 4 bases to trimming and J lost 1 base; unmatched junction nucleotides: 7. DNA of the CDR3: TGCGCCAGCAGCAAGGGGGCGTTTTCGAACACTGAAGCTTTCTTT. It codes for CASSKGAFSNTEAFF.

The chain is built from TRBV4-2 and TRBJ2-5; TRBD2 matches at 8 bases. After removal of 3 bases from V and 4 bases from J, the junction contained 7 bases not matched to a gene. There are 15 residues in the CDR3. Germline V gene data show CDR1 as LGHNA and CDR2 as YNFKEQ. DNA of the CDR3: TGTGCCAGCAGCCAGTCGGGAGGGCGGGCAGAGACCCAGTACTTC. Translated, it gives CASSQSGGRAETQYF.

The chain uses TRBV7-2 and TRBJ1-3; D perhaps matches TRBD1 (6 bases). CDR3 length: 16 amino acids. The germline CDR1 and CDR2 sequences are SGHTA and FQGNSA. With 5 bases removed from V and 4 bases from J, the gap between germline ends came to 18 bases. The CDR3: CASSIFGAGTGNTIYF. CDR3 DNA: TGTGCCAGCAGCATCTTCGGGGCAGGGACAGGAAACACCATATATTTT.

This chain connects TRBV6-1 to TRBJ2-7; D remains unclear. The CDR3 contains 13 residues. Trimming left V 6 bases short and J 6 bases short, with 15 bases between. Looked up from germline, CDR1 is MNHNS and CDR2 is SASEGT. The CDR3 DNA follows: TGTGCCAGCAGACTTGATTCCCCCCCCGAGCAGTACTTC. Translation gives CASRLDSPPEQYF.

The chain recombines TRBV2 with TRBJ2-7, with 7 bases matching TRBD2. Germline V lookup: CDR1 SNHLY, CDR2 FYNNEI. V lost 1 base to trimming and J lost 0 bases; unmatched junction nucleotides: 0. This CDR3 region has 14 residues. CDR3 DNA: TGTGCCAGCAGTGAAGGCGGGAGCTCCTACGAGCAGTACTTC. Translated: CASSEGGSSYEQYF.

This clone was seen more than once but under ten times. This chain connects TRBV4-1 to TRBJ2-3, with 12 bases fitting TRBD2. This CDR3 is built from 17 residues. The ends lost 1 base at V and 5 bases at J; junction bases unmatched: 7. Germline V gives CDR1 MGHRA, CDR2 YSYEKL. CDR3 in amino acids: CASSQGLTSGSVDTQYF. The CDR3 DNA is TGCGCCAGCAGCCAAGGGTTGACTAGCGGGAGCGTAGATACGCAGTATTTT.

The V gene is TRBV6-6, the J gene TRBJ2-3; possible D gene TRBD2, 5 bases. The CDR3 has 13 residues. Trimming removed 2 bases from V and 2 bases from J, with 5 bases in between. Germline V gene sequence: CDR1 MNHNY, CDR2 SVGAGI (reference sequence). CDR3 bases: TGTGCCAGCAGTTACCTAGCCACAGATACGCAGTATTTT. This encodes CASSYLATDTQYF.

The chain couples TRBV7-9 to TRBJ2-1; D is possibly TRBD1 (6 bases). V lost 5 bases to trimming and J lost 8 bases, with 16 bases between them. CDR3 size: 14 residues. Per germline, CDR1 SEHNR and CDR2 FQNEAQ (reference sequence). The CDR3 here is CASSPGGKGDEQFF. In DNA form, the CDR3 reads TGTGCCAGCAGCCCAGGTGGGAAGGGGGATGAGCAGTTCTTC.

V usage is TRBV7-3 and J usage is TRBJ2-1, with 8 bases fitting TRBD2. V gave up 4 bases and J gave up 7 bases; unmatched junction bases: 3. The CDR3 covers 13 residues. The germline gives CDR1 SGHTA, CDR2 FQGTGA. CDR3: CASSSRLANEQFF. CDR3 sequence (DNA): TGTGCCAGCAGCTCCCGACTAGCGAATGAGCAGTTCTTC.

CDR3 loop: CASSVGFGAGQGRYGYTF. CDR3 nucleotides: TGTGCCAGCAGCGTAGGTTTCGGGGCGGGACAGGGGAGATATGGCTACACCTTC. The chain employs TRBV9 and TRBJ1-2, with TRBD1 matching 10 bases. The CDR3 is 18 residues long. Per the germline V gene, CDR1 is SGDLS and CDR2 is YYNGEE. J lost 5 bases, V lost 0 bases, and 13 bases had no gene match. Complete variable domain (other parts from reference TRBV9 and TRBJ1-2): DSGVTQTPKHLITATGQRVTLRCSPRSGDLSVYWYQQSLDQGLQFLIQYYNGEERAKGNILERFSAQQFPDLHSELNLSSLELGDSALYFCASSVGFGAGQGRYGYTFGSGTRLTVV.

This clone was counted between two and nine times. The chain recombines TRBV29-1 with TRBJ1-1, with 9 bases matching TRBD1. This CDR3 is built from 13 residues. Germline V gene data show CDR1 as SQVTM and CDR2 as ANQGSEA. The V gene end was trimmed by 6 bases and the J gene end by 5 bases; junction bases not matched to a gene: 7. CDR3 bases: TGCAGCGTCGACGGGACAGGGAGGACTGAAGCTTTCTTT. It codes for CSVDGTGRTEAFF.

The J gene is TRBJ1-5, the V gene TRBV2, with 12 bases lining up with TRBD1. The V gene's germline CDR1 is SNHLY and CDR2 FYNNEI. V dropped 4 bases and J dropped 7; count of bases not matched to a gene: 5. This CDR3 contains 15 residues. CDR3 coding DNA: TGTGCCAGCAGTGTTGGGACAGGGGGCTACCAGCCCCAGCATTTT. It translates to CASSVGTGGYQPQHF.

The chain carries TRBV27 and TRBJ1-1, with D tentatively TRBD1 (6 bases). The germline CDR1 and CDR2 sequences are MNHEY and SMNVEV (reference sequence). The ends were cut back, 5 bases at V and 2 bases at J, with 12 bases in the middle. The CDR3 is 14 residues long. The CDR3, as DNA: TGTGCCAGCAGTCACCGGACAGCAAACACTGAAGCTTTCTTT. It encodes CASSHRTANTEAFF.

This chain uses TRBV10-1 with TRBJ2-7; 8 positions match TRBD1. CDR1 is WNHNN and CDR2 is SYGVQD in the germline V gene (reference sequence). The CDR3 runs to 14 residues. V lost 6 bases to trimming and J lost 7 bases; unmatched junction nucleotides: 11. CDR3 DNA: TGCGCCAGCAGCCCGAACAGGGGGTTGAGGGAGCAGTACTTC. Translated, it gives CASSPNRGLREQYF.

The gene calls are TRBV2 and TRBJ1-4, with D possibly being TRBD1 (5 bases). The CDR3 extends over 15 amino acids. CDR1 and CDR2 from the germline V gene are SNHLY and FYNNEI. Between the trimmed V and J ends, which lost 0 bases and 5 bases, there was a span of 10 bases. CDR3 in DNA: TGTGCCAGCAGTGAAGCGCAGGGTCACAATGAAAAACTGTTTTTT. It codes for CASSEAQGHNEKLFF.

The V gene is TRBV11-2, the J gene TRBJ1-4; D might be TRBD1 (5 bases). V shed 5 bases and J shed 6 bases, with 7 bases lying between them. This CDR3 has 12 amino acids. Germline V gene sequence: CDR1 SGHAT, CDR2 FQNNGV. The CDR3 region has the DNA TGTGCCAGCAGCGGAGGGGATGAAAAACTGTTTTTT. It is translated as CASSGGDEKLFF.

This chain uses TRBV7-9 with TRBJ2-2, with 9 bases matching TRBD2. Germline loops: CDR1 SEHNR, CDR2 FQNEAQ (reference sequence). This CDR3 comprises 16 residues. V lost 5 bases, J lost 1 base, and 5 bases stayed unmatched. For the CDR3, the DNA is TGTGCCAGCAGCACAGCGGGAGGCTTGAACACCGGGGAGCTGTTTTTT. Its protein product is CASSTAGGLNTGELFF.

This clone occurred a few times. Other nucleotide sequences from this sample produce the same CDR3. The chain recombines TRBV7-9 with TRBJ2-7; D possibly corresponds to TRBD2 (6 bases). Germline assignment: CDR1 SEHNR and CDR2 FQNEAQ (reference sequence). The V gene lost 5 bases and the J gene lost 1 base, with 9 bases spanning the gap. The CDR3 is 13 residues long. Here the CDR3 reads CASSLAGSYEQYF. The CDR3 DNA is TGTGCCAGCAGCCTCGCGGGGTCCTACGAGCAGTACTTC.

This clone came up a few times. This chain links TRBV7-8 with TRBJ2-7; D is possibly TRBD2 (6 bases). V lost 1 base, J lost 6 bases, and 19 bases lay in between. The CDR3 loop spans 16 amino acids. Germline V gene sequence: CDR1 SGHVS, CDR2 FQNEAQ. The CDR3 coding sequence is TGTGCCAGCAGCTTAGGCGGGGCTCCAGGGAGATCCGAGCAGTACTTC. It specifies CASSLGGAPGRSEQYF.